The 30 T cell receptor beta chains listed next were all sequenced from one sample in a study of radiotherapy plus CTLA-4 blockade in lung cancer. TCRdb's table, derived via immunoSEQ multiplex PCR, lists solely in-frame clones and lacks some. The sample lists approximately 49,000 clones, about 88% occurring once. The source was peripheral blood, collected from a patient treated with radiotherapy plus ipilimumab. The source is a human donor with non-small cell lung cancer whose response to radiotherapy plus ipilimumab could not be evaluated.

The J gene is TRBJ1-1, the V gene TRBV16; no reliable D call. The CDR3 spans 13 residues. Per germline, CDR1 KGHSY and CDR2 FQNENV. V gave up 2 bases and J gave up 3 bases, with 7 bases separating them. In nucleotides, the CDR3 is TGTGCCAGCAGCCAACTACAGTACACTGAAGCTTTCTTT. This codes for CASSQLQYTEAFF. The full variable domain, in which reference TRBV16 and TRBJ1-1 provide the parts outside the CDR3, is GEEVAQTPKHLVRGEGQKAKLYCAPIKGHSYVFWYQQVLKNEFKFLISFQNENVFDETGMPKERFSAKCLPNSPCSLEIQATKLEDSAVYFCASSQLQYTEAFFGQGTRLTVV.

The V call is TRBV10-3, the J call TRBJ1-5, with no clear D. The V end was cut by 3 bases, the J end by 1 base, with 7 bases between. Germline CDR1 reads ENHRY; CDR2 reads SYGVKD. The CDR3 consists of 14 residues. The CDR3 DNA reads TGTGCCATCAGTGACCGGGAGAGCAATCAGCCCCAGCATTTT. Protein: CAISDRESNQPQHF.

This clone was seen once. The chain carries TRBV7-2 and TRBJ2-1, with 9 bases that match TRBD2. Trimming took 5 bases from V and 8 from J; bases not matched to a gene: 13. Germline assignment: CDR1 SGHTA and CDR2 FQGNSA. There are 16 residues in the CDR3. For the CDR3, the DNA is TGTGCCAGCAGCCTCCGGGGTAGCGGGAGTAGGGATGAGCAGTTCTTC. Its protein is CASSLRGSGSRDEQFF.

This clone was seen more than once but under ten times. V gene TRBV28 combines with J gene TRBJ2-3; 9 bases agree with TRBD2. After removal of 5 bases from V and 3 bases from J, the junction contained 9 bases not matched to a gene. CDR1 is MDHEN and CDR2 is SYDVKM in the germline V gene. The CDR3 covers 16 residues. This CDR3 is CASSPPLAGLTDTQYF. The CDR3 nucleotides read TGTGCCAGCAGTCCCCCCCTAGCGGGACTAACAGATACGCAGTATTTT.

The rearrangement joins TRBV15 to TRBJ2-1; TRBD2 might be the D (7 bases). In germline, CDR1 is LNHNV, CDR2 YYDKDF (reference sequence). The CDR3 is 16 residues long. V shed 6 bases and J shed 0 bases, with 15 bases lying between them. CDR3 sequence reads: CATRAGQTSSYNEQFF. DNA for the CDR3: TGTGCCACCAGAGCGGGACAAACCAGCTCCTACAATGAGCAGTTCTTC.

The CDR3 is CASSLQGAGGYTF. DNA of the CDR3: TGTGCCAGCAGCTTACAGGGGGCGGGCGGCTACACCTTC. The chain joins TRBV7-2 to TRBJ1-2; TRBD1 matches 8 bases. Germline loops: CDR1 SGHTA, CDR2 FQGNSA. The CDR3 runs 13 residues. Germline trimming cut 2 bases from V and 8 bases from J; bases unmatched to any gene: 4.

CDR3 nucleotides: TGCGCCAGCAGCTTGGGGCCGGGACAGAGCGGGAATGAGCAGTTCTTC. This gives the protein CASSLGPGQSGNEQFF. The V call is TRBV5-1, the J call TRBJ2-1; D perhaps matches TRBD1 (7 bases). Germline V CDR1 and CDR2: SGHRS, YFSETQ. The CDR3 loop spans 16 amino acids. V shed 0 bases and J shed 7 bases, with 17 bases lying between them. The whole variable domain, filled in from reference TRBV5-1 and TRBJ2-1, reads KAGVTQTPRYLIKTRGQQVTLSCSPISGHRSVSWYQQTPGQGLQFLFEYFSETQRNKGNFPGRFSGRQFSNSRSEMNVSTLELGDSALYLCASSLGPGQSGNEQFFGPGTRLTVL.

The rearrangement links TRBV7-2 to TRBJ2-3; D possibly corresponds to TRBD2 (6 bases). Germline V gene sequence: CDR1 SGHTA, CDR2 FQGNSA. Trimming stripped 3 bases from V and 2 bases from J, with 12 bases between. The length of the CDR3 is 15 residues. Here the CDR3 DNA reads TGTGCCAGCAGCTTCGGTGCGGGGCTCACAGATACGCAGTATTTT. Translating it yields CASSFGAGLTDTQYF.

The gene calls are TRBV6-5 and TRBJ2-1; D may be TRBD2 (5 bases). The length of the CDR3 is 13 residues. Per the germline V gene, CDR1 is MNHEY and CDR2 is SVGAGI. V lost 6 bases, J lost 6 bases, and 12 bases lay in between. The CDR3 spells CASRTTRSNEQFF. Written as DNA, the CDR3 is TGTGCCAGCAGAACAACTAGAAGCAATGAGCAGTTCTTC.

As to this clone: The sample holds other DNA sequences that translate to the same CDR3. This chain uses TRBV11-2 with TRBJ2-7, with a weak D call TRBD2 (5 bases). V gave up 4 bases and J gave up 3 bases, with 7 bases separating them. CDR1 and CDR2 from the germline V gene are SGHAT and FQNNGV. This CDR3 contains 12 residues. Here the CDR3 DNA reads TGTGCCAGCAGCTCCCGGGGCTACGAGCAGTACTTC. This translates into CASSSRGYEQYF.

The chain couples TRBV28 to TRBJ2-7; 10 nucleotides agree with TRBD2. After removal of 4 bases from V and 8 bases from J, the junction contained 8 bases not matched to a gene. The V gene's germline CDR1 is MDHEN and CDR2 SYDVKM. The CDR3 covers 14 residues. CDR3 sequence: CASSSGLALLKQYF. The CDR3 coding sequence is TGTGCCAGCAGTTCGGGACTAGCGCTGCTCAAGCAGTACTTC.

The chain uses TRBV9 and TRBJ2-2; TRBD2 matches at 16 bases. The CDR3 extends over 18 amino acids. Germline V gene sequence: CDR1 SGDLS, CDR2 YYNGEE. Trimming took 4 bases from V and 6 from J; bases not matched to a gene: 9. In nucleotides, the CDR3 is TGTGCCAGCAGCCCCGGGACTAGCGGGGGGGTCAAACCCGGGGAGCTGTTTTTT. It is translated as CASSPGTSGGVKPGELFF.

This rearrangement joins TRBV9 to TRBJ2-3, with 8 bases fitting TRBD2. This CDR3 has 15 residues. Germline CDR1 and CDR2: SGDLS and YYNGEE. V shed 6 bases, J shed 0 bases, and the junction held 6 bases outside the gene matches. The CDR3 region is CASTRGGTSTDTQYF. DNA of the CDR3: TGTGCCAGCACCCGGGGGGGGACTAGCACAGATACGCAGTATTTT.

This clone occurred once. The chain has TRBV28 and TRBJ1-1; the match to TRBD1 covers 8 bases. Trimming took 5 bases from V and 1 from J; bases not matched to a gene: 9. The CDR3 has 16 amino acids. Germline CDR1 is MDHEN and CDR2 is SYDVKM. The CDR3 nucleotides read TGTGCCAGCAGTATCATCAGGGGGCGGGGGAACACTGAAGCTTTCTTT. Protein: CASSIIRGRGNTEAFF. Complete variable domain (other parts from reference TRBV28 and TRBJ1-1): DVKVTQSSRYLVKRTGEKVFLECVQDMDHENMFWYRQDPGLGLRLIYFSYDVKMKEKGDIPEGYSVSREKKERFSLILESASTNQTSMYLCASSIIRGRGNTEAFFGQGTRLTVV.

The chain is built from TRBV9 and TRBJ2-3, with 11 bases identical to TRBD2. Germline CDR1 and CDR2: SGDLS and YYNGEE. CDR3 length: 16 residues. The J segment lost 1 base and the V segment lost 2 bases, leaving 3 bases of the junction unmatched. CDR3 loop: CASSVPLAGGTDTQYF. CDR3 DNA sequence: TGTGCCAGCAGCGTGCCACTAGCGGGAGGCACAGATACGCAGTATTTT.

CDR3 protein: CASSKGKNQPQHF. The CDR3 nucleotides are TGTGCCAGTAGTAAGGGGAAAAATCAGCCCCAGCATTTT. This chain uses TRBV19 with TRBJ1-5; D perhaps matches TRBD1 (5 bases). Germline assignment: CDR1 LNHDA and CDR2 SQIVND (reference sequence). The V end lost 4 bases, the J end lost 4 bases, and 8 bases lay between the germline ends. This CDR3 comprises 13 residues. Drawing the rest from reference TRBV19 and TRBJ1-5, the complete variable domain is DGGITQSPKYLFRKEGQNVTLSCEQNLNHDAMYWYRQDPGQGLRLIYYSQIVNDFQKGDIAEGYSVSREKKESFPLTVTSAQKNPTAFYLCASSKGKNQPQHFGDGTRLSIL.

This chain connects TRBV29-1 to TRBJ2-1; 10 nucleotides match TRBD1. V gave up 6 bases and J gave up 9 bases; unmatched junction bases: 5. The V gene's germline CDR1 is SQVTM and CDR2 ANQGSEA. The CDR3 is 12 residues long. This CDR3 is CSVGGQGSEQFF. CDR3 DNA sequence: TGCAGCGTGGGGGGACAGGGGTCTGAGCAGTTCTTC.

This chain uses TRBV19 with TRBJ2-1; 10 bases align to TRBD2. The J segment lost 7 bases and the V segment lost 2 bases, leaving 11 bases of the junction unmatched. The CDR3 extends over 17 amino acids. In germline, CDR1 is LNHDA, CDR2 SQIVND (reference sequence). The CDR3 protein is CASSISPAGGPRNEQFF. The DNA of the CDR3 is TGTGCCAGTAGTATATCGCCAGCGGGAGGGCCTAGGAATGAGCAGTTCTTC.

The V gene is TRBV18, the J gene TRBJ2-5; the match to TRBD2 covers 7 bases. V trimming: 1 base; J trimming: 4 bases; junction bases outside the gene matches: 6. In germline, CDR1 is KGHSH, CDR2 LQKENI. The CDR3 extends over 15 amino acids. The CDR3 nucleotides read TGTGCCAGCTCACCACGGATAGGGGAGGGAGAGACCCAGTACTTC. Translation gives CASSPRIGEGETQYF.

V usage is TRBV28 and J usage is TRBJ2-6; 9 bases fit TRBD1. This CDR3 region has 16 residues. Germline V gene lookup returns CDR1 MDHEN and CDR2 SYDVKM. The CDR3 DNA is TGTGGGAGGACAGGGGAAAGGTTCTCTGGGGCCAACGTCCTGACTTTC. This sequence encodes CGRTGERFSGANVLTF.

The rearrangement links TRBV18 to TRBJ2-5, with TRBD1 matching 8 bases. This CDR3 region has 15 residues. The junction had 8 bases not matched to a gene; V was cut back by 4 bases and J by 4 bases. Germline CDR1 is KGHSH and CDR2 is LQKENI. The CDR3 DNA sequence: TGTGCCAGCTCACTTCGACAGGGGAATTCAGAGACCCAGTACTTC. Amino acids: CASSLRQGNSETQYF. Complete variable domain (other parts from reference TRBV18 and TRBJ2-5): NAGVMQNPRHLVRRRGQEARLRCSPMKGHSHVYWYRQLPEEGLKFMVYLQKENIIDESGMPKERFSAEFPKEGPSILRIQQVVRGDSAAYFCASSLRQGNSETQYFGPGTRLLVL.

The CDR3 nucleotides are TGCGCCAGCAGCTTGAGGACAGATTACGAGCAGTACTTC. Translation gives CASSLRTDYEQYF. The rearrangement joins TRBV5-1 to TRBJ2-7; weak D call: TRBD1 (6 bases). This CDR3 contains 13 residues. The germline gives CDR1 SGHRS, CDR2 YFSETQ. The ends were cut back, 1 base at V and 4 bases at J, with 9 bases in the middle.

The rearrangement links TRBV5-1 to TRBJ1-3, with 8 bases lining up with TRBD1. V lost 4 bases and J lost 0; bases outside the gene matches: 9. Germline values: CDR1 SGHRS, CDR2 YFSETQ. This CDR3 comprises 17 residues. For the CDR3, the DNA is TGCGCCAGCAGCCCTTCGGGACAGGCTGGCTCTGGAAACACCATATATTTT. As protein: CASSPSGQAGSGNTIYF. Filled out from reference TRBV5-1 and TRBJ1-3, the complete variable domain reads KAGVTQTPRYLIKTRGQQVTLSCSPISGHRSVSWYQQTPGQGLQFLFEYFSETQRNKGNFPGRFSGRQFSNSRSEMNVSTLELGDSALYLCASSPSGQAGSGNTIYFGEGSWLTVV.

This clone came up once. The chain combines TRBV7-2 with TRBJ2-7; 12 bases are shared with TRBD2. This CDR3 comprises 15 residues. The V segment lost 6 bases and the J segment 4 bases; nucleotides outside the gene matches: 7. Germline V gene sequence: CDR1 SGHTA, CDR2 FQGNSA. CDR3 protein: CASRLTSGRDYEQYF. CDR3 bases: TGTGCCAGCAGATTGACTAGCGGGAGAGATTACGAGCAGTACTTC.

The chain recombines TRBV2 with TRBJ2-2; 9 positions match TRBD1. Germline lookup yields CDR1 SNHLY and CDR2 FYNNEI. CDR3 length: 14 amino acids. Trimming at V came to 7 bases and at J to 9 bases, leaving 9 bases not matched to a gene. CDR3 sequence: CASTAGTGIRELFF. The CDR3 coding sequence is TGTGCCAGCACTGCGGGGACAGGGATCAGGGAGCTGTTTTTT.

The chain has TRBV5-4 and TRBJ2-1; 13 nucleotides align to TRBD2. Losses at the gene ends were 4 bases for V and 6 bases for J; bases not matched to a gene: 7. The germline gives CDR1 SGHNT, CDR2 YYREEE (reference sequence). The CDR3 loop spans 16 amino acids. CDR3 coding DNA: TGTGCCAGCAGCAACGGACTAGCGGGAGACTCCAATGAGCAGTTCTTC. Translation gives CASSNGLAGDSNEQFF.

The chain joins TRBV9 to TRBJ1-5; 9 nucleotides agree with TRBD1. V shed 3 bases, J shed 4 bases, and the junction held 2 bases outside the gene matches. This CDR3 has 14 amino acids. Germline lookup yields CDR1 SGDLS and CDR2 YYNGEE. CDR3 DNA sequence: TGTGCCAGCAGCGAGGGACAGGGAAATCAGCCCCAGCATTTT. Its translation is CASSEGQGNQPQHF. The full variable domain, completed using reference TRBV9 and TRBJ1-5, is DSGVTQTPKHLITATGQRVTLRCSPRSGDLSVYWYQQSLDQGLQFLIQYYNGEERAKGNILERFSAQQFPDLHSELNLSSLELGDSALYFCASSEGQGNQPQHFGDGTRLSIL.

The genes are TRBV29-1 and TRBJ1-1; 9 positions agree with TRBD1. Per germline, CDR1 SQVTM and CDR2 ANQGSEA. Trimming at V came to 6 bases and at J to 0 bases, leaving 5 bases not matched to a gene. This CDR3 contains 14 residues. CDR3: CSVPGQGLNTEAFF. CDR3 DNA sequence: TGCAGCGTCCCGGGACAGGGACTGAACACTGAAGCTTTCTTT.

The chain couples TRBV5-1 to TRBJ2-3, with D possibly TRBD1 on 5 matching bases. Germline V lookup: CDR1 SGHRS, CDR2 YFSETQ. V lost 5 bases, J lost 2 bases, and 12 bases lay in between. CDR3 length: 14 residues. As DNA, the CDR3 is TGCGCCAGCAGGGTGACAGTTAACACAGATACGCAGTATTTT. Translated, it gives CASRVTVNTDTQYF.

The chain links TRBV18 to TRBJ2-7; possible D gene TRBD2, 5 bases. The V gene's germline CDR1 is KGHSH and CDR2 LQKENI. The length of the CDR3 is 16 residues. The V gene lost 2 bases and the J gene lost 0 bases, with 14 bases spanning the gap. CDR3 protein: CASSPSRADISYEQYF. In DNA, the CDR3 is TGTGCCAGCTCACCATCGAGGGCAGATATCTCCTACGAGCAGTACTTC.